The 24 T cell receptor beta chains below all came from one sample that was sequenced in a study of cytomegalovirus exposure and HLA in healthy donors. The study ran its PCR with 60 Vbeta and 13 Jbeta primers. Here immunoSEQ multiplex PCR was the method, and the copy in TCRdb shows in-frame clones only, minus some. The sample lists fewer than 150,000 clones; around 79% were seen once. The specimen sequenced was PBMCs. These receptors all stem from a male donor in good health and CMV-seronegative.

The CDR3 reads CASSLGGAFEAFF. The CDR3, as DNA: TGTGCCAGCAGCTTGGGTGGGGCCTTTGAAGCTTTCTTT. The chain links TRBV5-6 to TRBJ1-1; tentative D call: TRBD1 (5 bases). V lost 0 bases and J lost 7, with 10 bases in between. This CDR3 has 13 residues. Germline V gene lookup returns CDR1 SGHDT and CDR2 YYEEEE.

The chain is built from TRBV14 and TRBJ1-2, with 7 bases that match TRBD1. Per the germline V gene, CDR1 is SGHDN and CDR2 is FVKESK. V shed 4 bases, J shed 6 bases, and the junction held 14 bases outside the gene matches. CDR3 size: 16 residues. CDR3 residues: CASSPLTGFNRHGYTF. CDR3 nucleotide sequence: TGTGCCAGCAGCCCCTTGACAGGGTTTAATCGTCATGGCTACACCTTC.

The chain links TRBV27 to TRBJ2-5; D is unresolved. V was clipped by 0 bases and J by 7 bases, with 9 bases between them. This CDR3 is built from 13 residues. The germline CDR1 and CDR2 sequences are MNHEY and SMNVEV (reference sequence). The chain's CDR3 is CASSLSDLGTQYF. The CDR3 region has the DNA TGTGCCAGCAGTTTATCCGATCTCGGGACCCAGTACTTC.

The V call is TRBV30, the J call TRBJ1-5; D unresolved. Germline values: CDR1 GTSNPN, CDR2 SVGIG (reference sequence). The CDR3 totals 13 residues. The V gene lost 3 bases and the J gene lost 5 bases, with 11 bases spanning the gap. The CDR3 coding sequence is TGTGCCTGGAGCGGCGGGTTGGATCAGCCCCAGCATTTT. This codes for CAWSGGLDQPQHF.

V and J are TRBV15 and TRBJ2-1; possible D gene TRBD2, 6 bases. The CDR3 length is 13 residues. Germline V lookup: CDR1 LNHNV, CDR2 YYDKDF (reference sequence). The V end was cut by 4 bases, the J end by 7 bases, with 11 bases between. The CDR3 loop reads CATSNWRENEQFF. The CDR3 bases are TGTGCCACCAGCAATTGGAGGGAGAATGAGCAGTTCTTC.

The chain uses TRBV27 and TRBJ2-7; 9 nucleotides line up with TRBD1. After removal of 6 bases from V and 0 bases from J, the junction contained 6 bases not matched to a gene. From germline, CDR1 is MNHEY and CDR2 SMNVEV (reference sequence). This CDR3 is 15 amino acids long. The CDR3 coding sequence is TGTGCCAGCAGACCTCCGGGACAGGGCTCCTACGAGCAGTACTTC. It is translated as CASRPPGQGSYEQYF.

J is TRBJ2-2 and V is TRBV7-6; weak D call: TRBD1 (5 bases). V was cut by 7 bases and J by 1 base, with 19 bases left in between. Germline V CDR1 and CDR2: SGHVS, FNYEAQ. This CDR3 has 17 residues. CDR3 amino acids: CASKEGQGTLNTGELFF. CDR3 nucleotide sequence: TGTGCCAGCAAAGAAGGGCAGGGAACCTTGAACACCGGGGAGCTGTTTTTT.

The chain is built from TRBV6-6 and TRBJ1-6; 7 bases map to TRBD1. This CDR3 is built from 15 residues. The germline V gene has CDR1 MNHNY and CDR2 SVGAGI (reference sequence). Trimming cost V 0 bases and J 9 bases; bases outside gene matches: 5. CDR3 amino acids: CASSYSGTESSPLHF. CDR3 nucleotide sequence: TGTGCCAGCAGTTACTCGGGGACAGAATCTTCACCCCTCCACTTT.

CDR3 in DNA: TGTGCCAGCTCACCCGGGACAGGATTTATGAACACTGAAGCTTTCTTT. Amino acid sequence: CASSPGTGFMNTEAFF. The chain employs TRBV18 and TRBJ1-1, with 8 bases aligning to TRBD1. The CDR3 loop spans 16 amino acids. CDR1 KGHSH and CDR2 LQKENI come from the germline V gene. Losses at the gene ends were 3 bases for V and 0 bases for J; bases not matched to a gene: 6.

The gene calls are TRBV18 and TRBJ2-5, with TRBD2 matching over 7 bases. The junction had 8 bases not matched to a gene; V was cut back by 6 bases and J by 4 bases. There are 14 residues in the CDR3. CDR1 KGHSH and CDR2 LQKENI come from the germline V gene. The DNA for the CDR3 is TGTGCCAGCTCTCGGGACTCGGGGGGAGAGACCCAGTACTTC. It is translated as CASSRDSGGETQYF.

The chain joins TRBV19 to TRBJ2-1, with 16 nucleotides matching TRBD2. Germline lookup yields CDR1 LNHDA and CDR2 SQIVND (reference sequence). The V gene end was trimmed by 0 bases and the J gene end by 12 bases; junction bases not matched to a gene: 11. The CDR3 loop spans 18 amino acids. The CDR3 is CASSIDWAGTSGGGLQFF. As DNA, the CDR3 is TGTGCCAGTAGTATAGATTGGGCGGGGACTAGCGGGGGGGGATTGCAGTTCTTC.

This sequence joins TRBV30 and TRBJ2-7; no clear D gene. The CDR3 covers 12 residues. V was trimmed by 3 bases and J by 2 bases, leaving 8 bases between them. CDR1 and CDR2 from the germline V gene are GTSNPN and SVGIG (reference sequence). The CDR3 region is CAWSSVAYEQYF. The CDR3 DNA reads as TGTGCCTGGAGCTCCGTCGCCTACGAGCAGTACTTC.

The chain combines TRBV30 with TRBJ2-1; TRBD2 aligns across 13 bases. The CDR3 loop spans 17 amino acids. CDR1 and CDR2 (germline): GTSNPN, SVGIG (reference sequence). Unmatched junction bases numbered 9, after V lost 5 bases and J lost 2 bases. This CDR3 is CAWGRTSGGYTYNEQFF. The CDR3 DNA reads TGTGCCTGGGGGAGGACTAGCGGGGGTTATACCTACAATGAGCAGTTCTTC.

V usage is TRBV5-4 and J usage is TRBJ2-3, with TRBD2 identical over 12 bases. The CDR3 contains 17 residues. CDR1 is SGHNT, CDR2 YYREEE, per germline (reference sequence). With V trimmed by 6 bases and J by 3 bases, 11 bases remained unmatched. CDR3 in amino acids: CASTPGWGLAGTDTQYF. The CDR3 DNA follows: TGTGCCAGCACCCCGGGCTGGGGACTAGCGGGTACAGATACGCAGTATTTT. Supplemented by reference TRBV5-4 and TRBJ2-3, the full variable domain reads ETGVTQSPTHLIKTRGQQVTLRCSSQSGHNTVSWYQQALGQGPQFIFQYYREEENGRGNFPPRFSGLQFPNYSSELNVNALELDDSALYLCASTPGWGLAGTDTQYFGPGTRLTVL.

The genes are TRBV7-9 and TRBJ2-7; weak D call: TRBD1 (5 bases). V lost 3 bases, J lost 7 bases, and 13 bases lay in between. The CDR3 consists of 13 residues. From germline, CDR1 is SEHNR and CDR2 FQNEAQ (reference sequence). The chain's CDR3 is CASSFQGNLEQYF. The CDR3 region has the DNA TGTGCCAGCAGCTTCCAGGGTAACCTTGAGCAGTACTTC.

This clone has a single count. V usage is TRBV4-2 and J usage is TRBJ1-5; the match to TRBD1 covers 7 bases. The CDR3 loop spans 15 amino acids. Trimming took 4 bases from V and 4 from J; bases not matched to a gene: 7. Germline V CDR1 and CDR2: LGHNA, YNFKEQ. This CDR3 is CASSLNRDSNQPQHF. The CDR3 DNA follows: TGTGCCAGCAGCCTTAACCGGGACAGTAATCAGCCCCAGCATTTT.

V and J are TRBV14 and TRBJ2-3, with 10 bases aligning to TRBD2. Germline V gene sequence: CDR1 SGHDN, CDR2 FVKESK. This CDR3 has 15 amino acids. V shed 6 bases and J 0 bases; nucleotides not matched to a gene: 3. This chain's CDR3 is CASRPSGSSTDTQYF. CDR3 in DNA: TGTGCCAGCAGACCTAGCGGGAGCAGCACAGATACGCAGTATTTT.

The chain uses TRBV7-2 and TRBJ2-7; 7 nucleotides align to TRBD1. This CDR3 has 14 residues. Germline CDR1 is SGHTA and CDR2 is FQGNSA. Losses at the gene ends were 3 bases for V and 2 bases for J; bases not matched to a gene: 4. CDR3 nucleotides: TGTGCCAGCAGCTTTGGGACAGACACCTACGAGCAGTACTTC. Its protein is CASSFGTDTYEQYF.

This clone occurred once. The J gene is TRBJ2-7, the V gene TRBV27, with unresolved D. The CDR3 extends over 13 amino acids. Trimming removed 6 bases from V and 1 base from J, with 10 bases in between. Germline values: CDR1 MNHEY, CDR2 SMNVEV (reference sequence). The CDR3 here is CASRATGSYEQYF. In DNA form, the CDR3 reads TGTGCCAGCAGGGCGACGGGTTCCTACGAGCAGTACTTC.

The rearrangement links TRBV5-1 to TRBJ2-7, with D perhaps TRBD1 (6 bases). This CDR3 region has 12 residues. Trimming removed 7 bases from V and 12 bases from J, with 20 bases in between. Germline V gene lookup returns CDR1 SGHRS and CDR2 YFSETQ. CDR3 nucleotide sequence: TGCGCCAGCGGTGTAGGGACAAATATTTGGTACTTC. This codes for CASGVGTNIWYF. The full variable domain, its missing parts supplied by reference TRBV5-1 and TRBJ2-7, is KAGVTQTPRYLIKTRGQQVTLSCSPISGHRSVSWYQQTPGQGLQFLFEYFSETQRNKGNFPGRFSGRQFSNSRSEMNVSTLELGDSALYLCASGVGTNIWYFGPGTRLTVT.

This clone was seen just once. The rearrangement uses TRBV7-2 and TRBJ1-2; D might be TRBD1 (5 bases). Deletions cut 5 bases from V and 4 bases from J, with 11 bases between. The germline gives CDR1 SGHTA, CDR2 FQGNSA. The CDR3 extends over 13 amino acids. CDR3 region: CASSILGGYGYTF. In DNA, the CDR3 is TGTGCCAGCAGCATTCTGGGGGGCTATGGCTACACCTTC.

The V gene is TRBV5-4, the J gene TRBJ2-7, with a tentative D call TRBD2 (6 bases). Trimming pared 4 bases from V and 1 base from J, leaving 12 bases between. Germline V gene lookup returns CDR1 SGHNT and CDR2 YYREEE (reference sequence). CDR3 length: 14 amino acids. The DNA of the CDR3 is TGTGCCAGCAGCCCCCTAGCGCAGTCCTACGAGCAGTACTTC. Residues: CASSPLAQSYEQYF.

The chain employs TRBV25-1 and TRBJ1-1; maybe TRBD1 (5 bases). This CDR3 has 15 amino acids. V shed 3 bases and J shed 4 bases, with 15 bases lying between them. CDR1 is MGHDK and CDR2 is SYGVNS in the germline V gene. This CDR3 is CASSDPSRASTEAFF. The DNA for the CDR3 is TGTGCCAGCAGTGATCCAAGCAGGGCGTCCACTGAAGCTTTCTTT.

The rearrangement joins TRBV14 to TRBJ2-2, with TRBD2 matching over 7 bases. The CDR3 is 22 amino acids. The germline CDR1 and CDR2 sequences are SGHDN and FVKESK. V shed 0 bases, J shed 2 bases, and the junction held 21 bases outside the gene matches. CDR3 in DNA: TGTGCCAGCAGCCAAGATCCTCTAGCGGAGAAAACCATTGGGCGAAACACCGGGGAGCTGTTTTTT. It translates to CASSQDPLAEKTIGRNTGELFF.